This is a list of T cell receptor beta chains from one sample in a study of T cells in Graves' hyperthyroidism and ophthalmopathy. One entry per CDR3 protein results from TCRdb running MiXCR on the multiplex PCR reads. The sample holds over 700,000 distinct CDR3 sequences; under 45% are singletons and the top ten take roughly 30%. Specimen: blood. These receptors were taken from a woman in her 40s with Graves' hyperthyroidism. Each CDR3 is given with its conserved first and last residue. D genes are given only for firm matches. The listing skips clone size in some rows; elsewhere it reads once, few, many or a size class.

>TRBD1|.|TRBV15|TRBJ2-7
TGTGCCACCAGCAGCCCGGGACAGGTGTACGGTTACGAGCAGTACTTC
CATSSPGQVYGYEQYF
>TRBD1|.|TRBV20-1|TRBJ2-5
TGCAGTGCTGACGGACAGGACCAAGAGACCCAGTACTTC
CSADGQDQETQYF
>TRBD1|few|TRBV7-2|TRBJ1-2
TGTGCCAGCAGCTTATCTCGGGACAGTTCTTCTAACTATGGCTACACCTTC
CASSLSRDSSSNYGYTF
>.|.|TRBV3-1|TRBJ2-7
TGTGCCAGCAGCCAACAGCAACAGTACAAGCAGTACTTC
CASSQQQQYKQYF
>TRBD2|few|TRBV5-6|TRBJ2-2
TGTGCCAGCAGCTTATTCGGTGGGGGGGGCACCGGGGAGCTGTTTTTT
CASSLFGGGGTGELFF
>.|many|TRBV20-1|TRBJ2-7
TGCAGTGCCCTTAGTACCAGCTCCTACGAGCAGTACTTC
CSALSTSSYEQYF
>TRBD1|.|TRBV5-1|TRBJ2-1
TGCGCCAGCAGCAGTGACAGGGATCCCTACAATGAGCAGTTCTTC
CASSSDRDPYNEQFF
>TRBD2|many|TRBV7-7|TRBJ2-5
TGTGCTAGCAGCTTAGCGTCTAGCGGGGAGTCAGAGACCCAGTACTTC
CASSLASSGESETQYF
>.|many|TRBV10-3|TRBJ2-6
TGTGCCATCAGTGGGACAGTCTCTGGGGCCAACGTCCTGACTTTC
CAISGTVSGANVLTF
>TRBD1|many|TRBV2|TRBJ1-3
TGTGCCAGCAATGGACAGGGTTATGGAAACACCATATATTTT
CASNGQGYGNTIYF
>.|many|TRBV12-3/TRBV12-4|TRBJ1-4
TGTGCCAGTAGTTTAGGAGGGAGTGAAAAACTGTTTTTT
CASSLGGSEKLFF
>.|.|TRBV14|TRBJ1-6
TGTGCCAGCAGCGAAGGGTTTCCGACAAGAACAGGTCGGGCAGATTCACCCCTCCACTTT
CASSEGFPTRTGRADSPLHF
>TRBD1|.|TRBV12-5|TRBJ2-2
TGTGCTAGTGGGGACAGGGGAACCGGGGAGCTGTTTTTT
CASGDRGTGELFF
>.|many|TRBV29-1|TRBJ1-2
TGCAGCGTTGAGGTGTCGGGGGGCCCGAGCTATGGCTACACCTTC
CSVEVSGGPSYGYTF
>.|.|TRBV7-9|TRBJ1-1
TGTGCCAGCAGCTACGCCCCAGGGAACACTGAAGCTTTCTTT
CASSYAPGNTEAFF
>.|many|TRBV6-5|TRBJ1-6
TGTGCCAGCAGCAACGCGGGTAATTCACCCCTCCACTTT
CASSNAGNSPLHF
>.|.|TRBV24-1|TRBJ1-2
TGTGCCACAGGGAAAGCTAACTATGGCTACACCTTC
CATGKANYGYTF
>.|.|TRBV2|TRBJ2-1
TGTGCCAGCAGTGAATTTAGCGCGGTGAATGAGCAGTTCTTC
CASSEFSAVNEQFF
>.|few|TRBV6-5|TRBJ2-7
TGTGCCAGCAGTTACTCGAAGTTTTCCTACGAGCAGTACTTC
CASSYSKFSYEQYF